The 16 T cell receptor beta chains reported below all come from one sample, sequenced in a study of human T cells and chemical hapten exposure. TCRdb reprocessed the RACE reads via MiXCR and lists one record per CDR3 protein. The data hold approximately 57,000 distinct CDR3 sequences, with 9.5% to 10% observed a single time. Time point reported: pre-sensitization, week 0. Described treatment: therapeutic diphenylcyclopropenone sensitization with weekly scalp DPC. Source: whole blood, taken in connection with sensitization to the hapten diphenylcyclopropenone (DPC). All receptors come from a man in his forties with alopecia areata. Some clones in this sample may be carry-over from other donors' samples.

This clonotype was picked up many times. The rearrangement joins TRBV10-3 to TRBJ2-7, with 7 bases lining up with TRBD1. J gave up 6 bases and V 2 bases, and 1 base lay outside the gene matches. The germline V gene encodes CDR1 ENHRY and CDR2 SYGVKD. The CDR3 consists of 12 residues. CDR3 in DNA: TGTGCCATCAGTGAGGGGACAGCCGAGCAGTACTTC. Amino acid sequence: CAISEGTAEQYF.

This clonotype was detected many times. The chain combines TRBV29-1 with TRBJ2-4; D gene ambiguous. The CDR3 is made up of 15 amino acids. V lost 0 bases and J 1 base, leaving 10 bases between the germline ends. CDR1 is SQVTM and CDR2 is ANQGSEA in the germline V gene. The CDR3 sequence is CSVEEQAAAKNIQYF. DNA for the CDR3: TGCAGCGTTGAAGAGCAGGCGGCGGCCAAAAACATTCAGTACTTC.

This clonotype turned up a few times. The chain is built from TRBV6-5 and TRBJ1-5; no clear D. The CDR3 runs to 13 residues. Germline V gives CDR1 MNHEY, CDR2 SVGAGI. The V end lost 5 bases, the J end lost 4 bases, and 9 bases lay between the germline ends. CDR3 coding DNA: TGTGCCAGCAGTCCCGTGTCGAATCAGCCCCAGCATTTT. It is translated as CASSPVSNQPQHF.

The gene calls are TRBV20-1 and TRBJ2-3, with D perhaps matching TRBD1 (6 bases). The CDR3 runs 16 residues. Germline CDR1 reads DFQATT; CDR2 reads SNEGSKA (reference sequence). Trimming took 0 bases from V and 0 from J, leaving 13 bases between them. CDR3 bases: TGCAGTGCTAGAGATAGTCGGGACACGAGCACAGATACGCAGTATTTT. This codes for CSARDSRDTSTDTQYF.

This clonotype was detected only a few times. V gene TRBV20-1 combines with J gene TRBJ2-7; 8 nucleotides agree with TRBD1. CDR3 length: 15 residues. Germline CDR1 and CDR2: DFQATT and SNEGSKA (reference sequence). Unmatched junction bases numbered 9, after V lost 5 bases and J lost 0 bases. CDR3 nucleotide sequence: TGCAGTGCTGGCTCCCGGGACAGGAGCTCCTACGAGCAGTACTTC. Translating it yields CSAGSRDRSSYEQYF.

A few counts support this clonotype. This chain connects TRBV2 to TRBJ2-1; D is possibly TRBD2 (5 bases). V was trimmed by 5 bases and J by 8 bases, leaving 10 bases between them. Germline V gene lookup returns CDR1 SNHLY and CDR2 FYNNEI. The CDR3 has 12 residues. The CDR3 DNA reads as TGTGCCAGCAGTCGCATCGGGGATGAGCAGTTCTTC. This codes for CASSRIGDEQFF.

The rearrangement uses TRBV2 and TRBJ2-1; 13 bases line up with TRBD2. The CDR3 runs to 15 residues. The germline V gene has CDR1 SNHLY and CDR2 FYNNEI. V was pared by 3 bases and J by 7 bases, with 3 bases of the junction left unmatched. The CDR3 spells CASSDETSGRNEQFF. CDR3 nucleotide sequence: TGTGCCAGCAGTGACGAGACTAGCGGGAGGAATGAGCAGTTCTTC. Using reference TRBV2 and TRBJ2-1 for the parts outside the CDR3, the full variable domain is EPEVTQTPSHQVTQMGQEVILRCVPISNHLYFYWYRQILGQKVEFLVSFYNNEISEKSEIFDDQFSVERPDGSNFTLKIRSTKLEDSAMYFCASSDETSGRNEQFFGPGTRLTVL.

This clonotype turned up a few times. The chain combines TRBV20-1 with TRBJ1-5; perhaps TRBD1 as D (6 bases). Trimming took 0 bases from V and 0 from J, leaving 9 bases between them. The CDR3 length is 15 residues. From germline, CDR1 is DFQATT and CDR2 SNEGSKA (reference sequence). CDR3 DNA: TGCAGTGCTAGAGAGCTACAGGGTAGCAATCAGCCCCAGCATTTT. This translates into CSARELQGSNQPQHF.

This clonotype was seen many times. The J gene is TRBJ2-3, the V gene TRBV24-1; 10 nucleotides align to TRBD1. J was trimmed by 0 bases and V by 6 bases; bases with no gene match: 14. This CDR3 comprises 19 residues. The germline CDR1 and CDR2 sequences are KGHDR and SFDVKD. This CDR3 reads CATSPLPGQGTPSTDTQYF. The CDR3 nucleotides read TGTGCCACCAGTCCCTTGCCGGGACAGGGGACTCCTAGCACAGATACGCAGTATTTT.

This clonotype was counted a few times. The chain is built from TRBV11-1 and TRBJ2-4; 7 bases align to TRBD1. V was pared by 4 bases and J by 4 bases, with 7 bases of the junction left unmatched. Germline values: CDR1 SGHAT, CDR2 FQDESV (reference sequence). The CDR3 sequence is 15 residues long. CDR3 DNA: TGTGCCAGCAGCTCAAGCCGGGACAGTAAAAACATTCAGTACTTC. It is translated as CASSSSRDSKNIQYF. The whole variable domain, remainder taken from reference TRBV11-1 and TRBJ2-4, is EAEVAQSPRYKITEKSQAVAFWCDPISGHATLYWYRQILGQGPELLVQFQDESVVDDSQLPKDRFSAERLKGVDSTLKIQPAELGDSAMYLCASSSSRDSKNIQYFGAGTRLSVL.

This clonotype showed up many times. The chain couples TRBV20-1 to TRBJ2-1; no firm D call. V lost 1 base and J 3 bases, leaving 10 bases between the germline ends. CDR3 length equals 14 residues. Germline V gene lookup returns CDR1 DFQATT and CDR2 SNEGSKA (reference sequence). The CDR3 DNA reads TGCAGTGCTAGAGTGGGCGGAGACTACAATGAGCAGTTCTTC. Translating gives CSARVGGDYNEQFF.

The chain recombines TRBV5-6 with TRBJ2-3, with D perhaps matching TRBD1 (6 bases). The CDR3 has 14 residues. Deletions cut 0 bases from V and 3 bases from J, with 8 bases between. Germline V gene data show CDR1 as SGHDT and CDR2 as YYEEEE. CDR3 loop: CASSLADRTDTQYF. The CDR3 DNA follows: TGTGCCAGCAGCTTGGCTGACAGGACAGATACGCAGTATTTT. The full variable domain, in which reference TRBV5-6 and TRBJ2-3 provide the parts outside the CDR3, is DAGVTQSPTHLIKTRGQQVTLRCSPKSGHDTVSWYQQALGQGPQFIFQYYEEEERQRGNFPDRFSGHQFPNYSSELNVNALLLGDSALYLCASSLADRTDTQYFGPGTRLTVL.

The chain uses TRBV18 and TRBJ2-5; D is ambiguous. From germline, CDR1 is KGHSH and CDR2 LQKENI. The CDR3 is 13 amino acids. V lost 3 bases, J lost 2 bases, and 7 bases lay in between. The CDR3 here is CASSPWSQETQYF. The CDR3 DNA is TGTGCCAGCTCACCTTGGAGTCAAGAGACCCAGTACTTC.

V is TRBV11-2 and J is TRBJ2-7, with 8 positions matching TRBD2. Trimming cost V 5 bases and J 6 bases; bases outside gene matches: 9. The germline V gene has CDR1 SGHAT and CDR2 FQNNGV. The CDR3 sequence is 14 residues long. The CDR3 spells CASSHGRDEGEQYF. Here the CDR3 DNA reads TGTGCCAGCAGCCACGGGAGGGATGAAGGCGAGCAGTACTTC.

This rearrangement joins TRBV12-3 or TRBV12-4 to TRBJ1-6, with unresolved D. CDR3 length equals 11 residues. The ends were cut back, 3 bases at V and 10 bases at J, with 4 bases in the middle. CDR3 protein: CASSFGSPLHF. CDR3 nucleotides: TGTGCCAGCAGTTTTGGGTCACCCCTCCACTTT.

This clonotype was seen more than once but under ten times. The V call is TRBV12-3 or TRBV12-4, the J call TRBJ2-7; D ambiguous. V was cut by 1 base and J by 6 bases, with 7 bases left in between. The CDR3 is made up of 12 amino acids. The CDR3 nucleotides read TGTGCCAGCAGTTTAGTCGCGCTCGAGCAGTACTTC. Translated, it gives CASSLVALEQYF.